This TCR beta chain was found in a study of response to subunit inactivated influenza vaccine. Study results and caveats: Authors suggested few new T cells are recruited by each seasonal influenza vaccination.

Each CDR3 protein is one row after TCRdb ran MiXCR on the RT-PCR reads. The sample records roughly 700,000 distinct CDR3 sequences, roughly 13% being singletons. Of note for this clonotype: Its antigen is unknown.

The CDR3 length is 13 residues. The V gene's germline CDR1 is MNHNS and CDR2 SASEGT. Trimming left V 2 bases short and J 4 bases short, with 8 bases between. Sequences were derived from PBMCs from blood, sampled 14 to 15 days before vaccination. The source is a man over 45 who received an inactivated influenza vaccine. The V gene is TRBV6-1, the J gene TRBJ2-5, with unresolved D. This CDR3 is CASSESLAETQYF. In DNA form, the CDR3 reads TGTGCCAGCAGTGAAAGCTTAGCAGAGACCCAGTACTTC.